The 16 T cell receptor beta chains below all came from one sample that was sequenced in a study of T cells in Graves' hyperthyroidism and ophthalmopathy. TCR beta CDR3 regions were amplified from RNA. An initial round of RT-PCR targeting the TCR CDR3 relied on the HTBI primer set. TCRdb used MiXCR to reprocess the multiplex PCR reads, holding one entry per CDR3 protein. The data hold about 340,000 distinct CDR3 sequences, with roughly 18% observed a single time. Sequenced: blood. The source is a woman aged 50 to 60 with Graves' hyperthyroidism.

This rearrangement joins TRBV5-7 to TRBJ2-7; D is ambiguous. TRBV5-7 is noted as an ORF with a role that remains uncertain. The V end was cut by 7 bases, the J end by 0 bases, with 20 bases between. The CDR3 covers 16 residues. CDR3 coding DNA: TGTGCCAGCGGCCCCTCGGTGGGTCGGAGCTCCTACGAGCAGTACGTC. It codes for CASGPSVGRSSYEQYV.

This clonotype was detected ten times or more. Mismatch with germline at one junction end may stem from a read error. CDR3: CSARDGLTGVEQYF. The CDR3 DNA reads TGCAGTGCAAGAGACGGCCTCACGGGGGTCGAGCAGTACTTC. This chain connects TRBV20-1 to TRBJ2-7; D might be TRBD2 (6 bases). Germline assignment: CDR1 DFQATT and CDR2 SNEGSKA (reference sequence). There are 14 residues in the CDR3.

The chain uses TRBV27 and TRBJ2-1, with 9 bases aligning to TRBD2. J lost 4 bases, V lost 6 bases, and 7 bases had no gene match. Germline lookup yields CDR1 MNHEY and CDR2 SMNVEV (reference sequence). The CDR3 length is 15 residues. Written as DNA, the CDR3 is TGTGCCAGCAGCTCCGGGACTAGCTATTACAATGAGCAGTTCTTC. Its protein is CASSSGTSYYNEQFF.

Note on this clonotype: A much larger clonotype is one base distant, so this may be a read error. The missing conserved phenylalanine or tryptophan at the end of this CDR3 makes a read error likely. The chain carries TRBV28 and TRBJ2-7, with a weak D call TRBD2 (5 bases). Trimming pared 10 bases from V and 4 bases from J, leaving 20 bases between. CDR1 is MDHEN and CDR2 is SYDVKM in the germline V gene. The CDR3 is 14 residues long. CDR3 region: CATQREQAKYEQYC. CDR3 nucleotide sequence: TGTGCCACCCAGAGGGAGCAGGCCAAGTACGAGCAGTACTGC.

This clonotype was seen a few times. This chain links TRBV29-1 with TRBJ2-1, with 11 bases lining up with TRBD2. The germline gives CDR1 SQVTM, CDR2 ANQGSEA. V trimming: 0 bases; J trimming: 8 bases; junction bases outside the gene matches: 6. The CDR3 extends over 15 amino acids. The CDR3 region is CSVEDRVAGGDEQFF. Here the CDR3 DNA reads TGCAGCGTTGAAGATCGGGTAGCGGGAGGGGATGAGCAGTTCTTC.

The chain is built from TRBV20-1 and TRBJ2-1; 12 nucleotides line up with TRBD2. This CDR3 spans 14 amino acids. The junction had 4 bases not matched to a gene; V was cut back by 1 base and J by 9 bases. Germline V gene sequence: CDR1 DFQATT, CDR2 SNEGSKA (reference sequence). CDR3 residues: CSARGLAGVPEQFF. DNA of the CDR3: TGCAGTGCTAGAGGACTAGCGGGAGTCCCTGAGCAGTTCTTC.

The J gene is TRBJ2-3, the V gene TRBV5-1; D not certain. Germline V gives CDR1 SGHRS, CDR2 YFSETQ. The CDR3 consists of 15 residues. Trimming removed 0 bases at V and 0 bases at J, with 8 bases between. CDR3 DNA: TGCGCCAGCAGCTTGGAGCCCGACAGCACAGATACGCAGTATTTT. This translates into CASSLEPDSTDTQYF.

The V and J genes are TRBV5-1 and TRBJ2-3; 11 nucleotides match TRBD2. Germline values: CDR1 SGHRS, CDR2 YFSETQ. This CDR3 contains 17 residues. The V segment lost 0 bases and the J segment 4 bases; nucleotides outside the gene matches: 7. CDR3: CASSLVGSGRAADTQYF. The CDR3 DNA is TGCGCCAGCAGCTTGGTGGGTAGCGGGAGGGCCGCAGATACGCAGTATTTT.

The sample holds a few counts of this clonotype. J is TRBJ1-1 and V is TRBV11-2; D is undetermined. Trimming took 8 bases from V and 1 from J, leaving 20 bases between them. This CDR3 has 16 residues. Germline CDR1 SGHAT, CDR2 FQNNGV. The CDR3 loop is CASRLGEDRQNTEAFF. As DNA, the CDR3 is TGTGCCAGCCGTCTCGGGGAGGACCGGCAGAACACTGAAGCTTTCTTT.

The table lists this clonotype with many counts. In nucleotides, the CDR3 is TGTGCCAGCAGTCACACTTGGGGACAGCCTGGGTTGCCCCAGCATTTT. This gives the protein CASSHTWGQPGLPQHF. The chain employs TRBV6-1 and TRBJ1-5, with 7 bases that match TRBD1. Germline V gene sequence: CDR1 MNHNS, CDR2 SASEGT. This CDR3 has 16 residues. V was clipped by 5 bases and J by 9 bases; unmatched bases: 16.

This clonotype was recorded a few times. Here the CDR3 reads CSASQAGGDNEQFF. CDR3 DNA sequence: TGCAGTGCTAGTCAAGCGGGAGGGGACAATGAGCAGTTCTTC. The rearrangement joins TRBV20-1 to TRBJ2-1; the match to TRBD2 covers 10 bases. The CDR3 totals 14 residues. V gave up 3 bases and J gave up 5 bases; unmatched junction bases: 4. Germline CDR1 reads DFQATT; CDR2 reads SNEGSKA (reference sequence).

At least ten counts were recorded for this clonotype. The rearrangement links TRBV28 to TRBJ1-5, with D possibly TRBD1 on 5 matching bases. This CDR3 comprises 20 residues. The ends were cut back, 5 bases at V and 5 bases at J, with 31 bases in the middle. Germline V gene lookup returns CDR1 MDHEN and CDR2 SYDVKM. The CDR3 nucleotides read TGTGCCAGCAGTCCCCTCGTGAGTCGGGGACGGGACTGGGGTGATCAGCCCCAGCATTTT. This translates into CASSPLVSRGRDWGDQPQHF.

In nucleotides, the CDR3 is TGCGCCAGCAGCTATCGACCGGGTGGGGAGACCCAGTACTTC. Protein sequence: CASSYRPGGETQYF. V gene TRBV5-1 combines with J gene TRBJ2-5, with D unclear. The CDR3 covers 14 residues. The germline V gene has CDR1 SGHRS and CDR2 YFSETQ. Trimming shortened V by 3 bases and J by 5 bases, and 14 bases separated the two germline ends.

This clonotype has only a few counts. The chain couples TRBV6-1 to TRBJ1-2, with 9 bases lining up with TRBD1. J lost 3 bases, V lost 6 bases, and 11 bases had no gene match. The CDR3 totals 16 residues. CDR1 and CDR2 (germline): MNHNS, SASEGT. The CDR3 DNA sequence: TGTGCCAGCAGAGCTTCCGGGACAGGGAGATACTATGGCTACACCTTC. Protein: CASRASGTGRYYGYTF.

This clonotype was picked up many times. The chain has TRBV14 and TRBJ1-5; D is undetermined. Deletions cut 0 bases from V and 3 bases from J, with 3 bases between. The germline V gene has CDR1 SGHDN and CDR2 FVKESK. The CDR3 consists of 13 residues. Here the CDR3 DNA reads TGTGCCAGCAGCCAAGATCTCAATCAGCCCCAGCATTTT. This sequence encodes CASSQDLNQPQHF.

The chain joins TRBV27 to TRBJ2-3, with D possibly being TRBD1 or TRBD2 (5 bases each). Per germline, CDR1 MNHEY and CDR2 SMNVEV (reference sequence). Between the trimmed V and J ends, which lost 2 bases and 3 bases, there was a span of 12 bases. This CDR3 has 15 amino acids. The CDR3, as DNA: TGTGCCAGCAGTTTAGTGGGGGAAGGGACAGATACGCAGTATTTT. As protein: CASSLVGEGTDTQYF.